These 3 T cell receptor beta chains originate from one sample sequenced in a study of T cell repertoires in cytomegalovirus infection. Each CDR3 protein is one row after TCRdb ran MiXCR on the reads. Of just over 150,000 distinct CDR3 sequences in the sample, around 20% were seen once. Sequencing used PBMCs. The receptors here all came from a human donor in good health (CMV status not recorded). Some clones in this sample may be carry-over from other donors' samples.

In the case of this clonotype: Relative to the germline gene, one junction end is altered; a read error may explain this. The chain uses TRBV4-1 and TRBJ1-4; D remains ambiguous. Per germline, CDR1 MGHRA and CDR2 YSYEKL. The CDR3 is made up of 10 amino acids. The CDR3: CASSREKVFF. The CDR3 bases are TGCGCCAGCAGCCGGGAAAAAGTGTTTTTT.

This clonotype occurred a few times. This rearrangement joins TRBV12-3 or TRBV12-4 to TRBJ1-2; 7 nucleotides match TRBD1. V lost 6 bases, J lost 4 bases, and 5 bases stayed unmatched. CDR3 size: 13 residues. In nucleotides, the CDR3 is TGTGCCAGCAGAACAGGGGAGGGCTATGGCTACACCTTC. It translates to CASRTGEGYGYTF.

The rearrangement links TRBV7-6 to TRBJ2-1, with 12 bases that match TRBD2. Germline assignment: CDR1 SGHVS and CDR2 FNYEAQ. V lost 4 bases and J lost 6; bases outside the gene matches: 4. This CDR3 contains 15 residues. CDR3 sequence: CASSSSGGAVNEQFF. In nucleotides, the CDR3 is TGTGCCAGCAGCTCTAGCGGGGGGGCTGTCAATGAGCAGTTCTTC.